This T cell receptor (beta chain) was identified during a study of T-cell memory formation after mild COVID-19. The wider study: Among the donors, TCR clusters were largely specific to each donor.

Findings and limits, study-wide: Memory cells collected pre-infection included some clones that later responded, suggesting cross-reactive memory joined.

TCRalpha and TCRbeta libraries used 5'RACE with constant-segment primers and UMIs. Each CDR3 protein gets one entry after TCRdb re-called the 5' RACE reads with MiXCR. Among 250,000 to 300,000 distinct CDR3 sequences listed, around a sixth were seen once. Trimming stripped 3 bases from V and 2 bases from J, with 11 bases between. The length of the CDR3 is 14 residues. CDR1 and CDR2 (germline): SGHTA, FQGNSA. In this sample, this clonotype turned up many times. Its matching antigen is unknown. This TCR derives from a young man who had mild COVID-19 (a few samples of this study predate the infection). Cell type and time point are not known. The chain recombines TRBV7-2 with TRBJ2-7; weak D call: TRBD1 (5 bases). Sequencing input: PBMCs or a T cell subset sorted from them (not recorded which). CDR3 DNA: TGTGCCAGCAGCTTGGGTAGACAGACCTACGAGCAGTACTTC. Translation gives CASSLGRQTYEQYF.